Each of the 5 T cell receptor beta chains below was sequenced from the same sample in a study of neoadjuvant anti-PD-1 for oral cavity cancer. Time point indicated: after neoadjuvant nivolumab, at surgical resection. This table comes from immunoSEQ multiplex PCR, and its TCRdb copy is limited to in-frame clones, with some not included. The sample holds 8,500 to 10,000 clones, just under 70% seen once. The sequenced sample was PBMCs, obtained after nivolumab (anti-PD-1) treatment. The receptors originated from a person between 35 and 79 years old with oral cavity squamous cell carcinoma.

This clone was seen more than once but under ten times. The chain is built from TRBV10-2 and TRBJ2-1, with 10 bases matching TRBD2. The CDR3 sequence is 17 residues long. V was clipped by 7 bases and J by 4 bases; unmatched bases: 13. CDR1 is WSHSY and CDR2 is SAAADI in the germline V gene. The CDR3, as DNA: TGCGCCAGCATCAATCTCACTCCGGGACTAGCGTACAATGAGCAGTTCTTC. Protein product: CASINLTPGLAYNEQFF.

This clone was seen a few times. The chain employs TRBV5-4 and TRBJ1-5, with D unresolved. CDR1 is SGHNT, CDR2 YYREEE, per germline (reference sequence). The V and J ends lost 0 bases and 2 bases respectively, with 9 bases between them. This CDR3 is built from 15 residues. The chain's CDR3 is CASSLGLGGNQPQHF. CDR3 nucleotide sequence: TGTGCCAGCAGCTTGGGTTTGGGTGGCAATCAGCCCCAGCATTTT.

The chain joins TRBV18 to TRBJ2-5; a possible D gene is TRBD1 (6 bases). The germline V and J ends were trimmed by 5 bases and 4 bases, with 26 bases remaining between them. Germline V lookup: CDR1 KGHSH, CDR2 LQKENI. The CDR3 has 18 amino acids. In DNA, the CDR3 is TGTGCCAGCTCATCAAACAGGGTATCGGGCCTCGGGGCAGAGACCCAGTACTTC. Translating it yields CASSSNRVSGLGAETQYF.

This chain uses TRBV2 with TRBJ2-3; possible D gene TRBD1, 6 bases. The CDR3 length is 14 residues. V shed 4 bases and J shed 5 bases, with 13 bases lying between them. Per germline, CDR1 SNHLY and CDR2 FYNNEI. The CDR3 DNA reads TGTGCCAGCAGTGGGACAGTGGGTCAAGATACGCAGTATTTT. This codes for CASSGTVGQDTQYF.

The chain has TRBV7-2 and TRBJ2-3, with 11 bases identical to TRBD2. Germline V gene sequence: CDR1 SGHTA, CDR2 FQGNSA. This CDR3 spans 18 amino acids. Trimming removed 0 bases from V and 0 bases from J; junction bases left unmatched: 5. CDR3 protein: CASSLAFSGGASTDTQYF. DNA of the CDR3: TGTGCCAGCAGCTTAGCGTTTAGCGGGGGGGCAAGCACAGATACGCAGTATTTT. Filled out from reference TRBV7-2 and TRBJ2-3, the complete variable domain reads GAGVSQSPSNKVTEKGKDVELRCDPISGHTALYWYRQSLGQGLEFLIYFQGNSAPDKSGLPSDRFSAERTGGSVSTLTIQRTQQEDSAVYLCASSLAFSGGASTDTQYFGPGTRLTVL.